This TCR beta chain appears in the sequencing data of a study of T cells in women clearing cervical HPV infection. Across the study: Control women cleared a single incident HPV16 infection within 12 months. Study conclusions and caveats: Cases carried less TRBV6-7 than controls: 0.11% versus 0.16%. Cases and controls were distinguished at AUC about 0.79 by richness and V genes.

Produced via immunoSEQ multiplex PCR; TCRdb's table is partial and in-frame only. The sample totals roughly 32,000 clones. The CDR3 covers 13 residues. Germline lookup yields CDR1 DFQATT and CDR2 SNEGSKA (reference sequence). For this clone: The antigen is undetermined. The CDR3 end falls 3 residues outside the read, so it is completed with the germline J gene.

Cervical HPV DNA detected by MY09/MY11 PCR, typed by dot-blot. The clonotype was recovered from a woman between 18 and 69 years old with a cervical HPV16 infection that either progressed to CIN3+ or cleared (not recorded which). Sequencing used blood buffy coat. The chain recombines TRBV20-1 with TRBJ1-6; 9 nucleotides agree with TRBD1. CDR3 region: CSASRDRVAPLHF. Incomplete CDR3 DNA: TGCAGTGCTAGCCGGGACAGGGTAGCCCCC.